These 20 T cell receptor beta chains came from one sample sequenced in a study of blood T cells in healthy people across ages. PCR was performed a second time for about 6 to 12 cycles using a sample-barcoded 5' primer and a J-beta primer mix. TCRdb independently ran MiXCR on the 5' RACE reads; one entry per CDR3 protein. Of fewer than 2,000,000 distinct CDR3 sequences in the sample, roughly a third were seen once. Sequenced: blood. These receptors originate from a woman in her twenties or thirties in good health.

The chain is built from TRBV20-1 and TRBJ2-1, with TRBD2 matching 11 bases. V was clipped by 2 bases and J by 5 bases; unmatched bases: 5. From germline, CDR1 is DFQATT and CDR2 SNEGSKA (reference sequence). This CDR3 region has 15 residues. The CDR3 nucleotides are TGCAGTGCTAGACCTAGCGGGGGGAAGAACAATGAGCAGTTCTTC. Encoded protein: CSARPSGGKNNEQFF.

The chain uses TRBV2 and TRBJ1-5; D may be TRBD1 (5 bases). V lost 9 bases to trimming and J lost 5 bases, with 23 bases between them. The germline V gene encodes CDR1 SNHLY and CDR2 FYNNEI. The CDR3 consists of 16 residues. CDR3 bases: TGTGCCAGTGGGGGAGGTTTGACGGACCTCGATCAGCCCCAGCATTTT. Amino acids: CASGGGLTDLDQPQHF.

The chain recombines TRBV7-2 with TRBJ2-7, with 8 bases that match TRBD1. V lost 1 base to trimming and J lost 3 bases; unmatched junction nucleotides: 5. This CDR3 has 15 amino acids. Germline CDR1 SGHTA, CDR2 FQGNSA. CDR3 in DNA: TGTGCCAGCAGCTTAGGACCAGGGGGCCACTACGAGCAGTACTTC. It codes for CASSLGPGGHYEQYF.

This clonotype was seen repeatedly, ten times or more. The chain links TRBV27 to TRBJ2-7; no clear D. CDR3 length: 13 amino acids. Germline-derived CDR1 and CDR2 are MNHEY and SMNVEV (reference sequence). V lost 4 bases and J 3 bases, leaving 10 bases between the germline ends. Here the CDR3 reads CASSYGSNYEQYF. The CDR3 region has the DNA TGTGCCAGCAGTTACGGCAGTAACTACGAGCAGTACTTC.

This clonotype has just a few counts. The V and J genes are TRBV20-1 and TRBJ2-1, with 11 bases fitting TRBD2. J lost 4 bases, V lost 3 bases, and 5 bases had no gene match. Germline V gives CDR1 DFQATT, CDR2 SNEGSKA (reference sequence). There are 15 residues in the CDR3. This CDR3 reads CSARSGLAVYNEQFF. CDR3 coding DNA: TGCAGTGCTAGGTCGGGACTAGCGGTTTACAATGAGCAGTTCTTC.

The chain carries TRBV5-1 and TRBJ2-1; D may be TRBD1 (6 bases). This CDR3 region has 16 residues. Trimming stripped 2 bases from V and 4 bases from J, with 16 bases between. The germline gives CDR1 SGHRS, CDR2 YFSETQ. The CDR3 loop reads CASSLEGTKHYNEQFF. The CDR3 coding sequence is TGCGCCAGCAGCTTAGAAGGGACAAAACATTACAATGAGCAGTTCTTC.

Only a few counts were recorded for this clonotype. The chain has TRBV12-3 or TRBV12-4 and TRBJ1-2; weak D call: TRBD1 (5 bases). V gave up 4 bases and J gave up 7 bases, with 16 bases separating them. The CDR3 contains 14 residues. CDR3 loop: CASSSQGEGSGYTF. For the CDR3, the DNA is TGTGCCAGCAGTTCCCAAGGGGAAGGATCTGGCTACACCTTC.

This clonotype was seen only a few times. The gene calls are TRBV2 and TRBJ2-1; no firm D call. Germline CDR1 and CDR2: SNHLY and FYNNEI. V gave up 3 bases and J gave up 2 bases, with 8 bases separating them. The CDR3 is 14 residues long. This CDR3 is CASSDPVTYNEQFF. DNA of the CDR3: TGTGCCAGCAGTGATCCAGTAACCTACAATGAGCAGTTCTTC. Complete variable domain (other parts from reference TRBV2 and TRBJ2-1): EPEVTQTPSHQVTQMGQEVILRCVPISNHLYFYWYRQILGQKVEFLVSFYNNEISEKSEIFDDQFSVERPDGSNFTLKIRSTKLEDSAMYFCASSDPVTYNEQFFGPGTRLTVL.

This clonotype was counted between two and nine times. The chain uses TRBV29-1 and TRBJ1-5; D remains ambiguous. The V gene lost 4 bases and the J gene lost 0 bases, with 7 bases spanning the gap. Germline loops: CDR1 SQVTM, CDR2 ANQGSEA. This CDR3 has 13 amino acids. The CDR3 here is CSVAESSNQPQHF. For the CDR3, the DNA is TGCAGCGTTGCTGAATCTAGCAATCAGCCCCAGCATTTT.

This clonotype was counted at least ten times. The chain carries TRBV29-1 and TRBJ2-3, with D tentatively TRBD1 or TRBD2 (5 bases each). There are 12 residues in the CDR3. Trimming removed 5 bases at V and 6 bases at J, with 12 bases between. CDR1 and CDR2 from the germline V gene are SQVTM and ANQGSEA. The CDR3 here is CSVQEGEDTQYF. For the CDR3, the DNA is TGCAGCGTTCAGGAAGGGGAGGATACGCAGTATTTT.

This clonotype occurred a few times. The CDR3 sequence is CASSLQGEHNYGYTF. The CDR3 DNA is TGTGCCAGCAGCTTGCAAGGGGAACATAACTATGGCTACACCTTC. The V and J genes are TRBV5-5 and TRBJ1-2; D is possibly TRBD1 (5 bases). Trimming shortened V by 1 base and J by 1 base, and 11 bases separated the two germline ends. The germline gives CDR1 SGHKS, CDR2 YYEKEE (reference sequence). The CDR3 sequence is 15 residues long.

This clonotype was observed many times. The V and J genes are TRBV12-3 or TRBV12-4 and TRBJ2-4; perhaps TRBD1 as D (5 bases). V was clipped by 2 bases and J by 6 bases, with 11 bases between them. The CDR3 totals 14 residues. The CDR3 region is CASSLWVQGNIQYF. CDR3 nucleotide sequence: TGTGCCAGCAGTTTATGGGTTCAGGGAAACATTCAGTACTTC.

The chain has TRBV11-2 and TRBJ2-3; 11 nucleotides align to TRBD2. The germline V gene has CDR1 SGHAT and CDR2 FQNNGV. The CDR3 is 16 amino acids. Germline trimming cut 1 base from V and 5 bases from J; bases unmatched to any gene: 5. The CDR3 reads CASSLVSGGALDTQYF. Written as DNA, the CDR3 is TGTGCCAGCAGCTTAGTTAGCGGGGGGGCCCTAGATACGCAGTATTTT.

This clonotype was counted only a few times. The chain has TRBV24-1 and TRBJ2-7; 9 bases line up with TRBD2. The J segment lost 5 bases and the V segment lost 6 bases, leaving 7 bases of the junction unmatched. The CDR3 has 14 residues. CDR1 and CDR2 from the germline V gene are KGHDR and SFDVKD. The CDR3 spells CATSPSGIRNEQYF. CDR3 nucleotides: TGTGCCACCAGTCCTAGCGGGATCCGGAACGAGCAGTACTTC.

This clonotype has a single count. This chain uses TRBV12-3 or TRBV12-4 with TRBJ1-4, with TRBD1 matching over 11 bases. J gave up 8 bases and V 3 bases, and 11 bases lay outside the gene matches. The CDR3 has 17 amino acids. CDR3 region: CASSFVGQGAFVEKLFF. The CDR3, as DNA: TGTGCCAGCAGTTTCGTAGGACAGGGGGCGTTTGTCGAAAAACTGTTTTTT.

This clonotype was seen a handful of times. This rearrangement joins TRBV6-5 to TRBJ1-2; possibly TRBD1 for D (6 bases). The germline CDR1 and CDR2 sequences are MNHEY and SVGAGI. Trimming shortened V by 0 bases and J by 4 bases, and 15 bases separated the two germline ends. CDR3 size: 16 residues. CDR3 loop: CASSYSRRGQGYGYTF. DNA of the CDR3: TGTGCCAGCAGTTACTCCCGCAGGGGCCAGGGCTATGGCTACACCTTC.

This clonotype has just one count. The gene calls are TRBV5-1 and TRBJ2-5; the match to TRBD2 covers 11 bases. The CDR3 length is 15 residues. V shed 3 bases and J 4 bases; nucleotides not matched to a gene: 5. Germline assignment: CDR1 SGHRS and CDR2 YFSETQ. The CDR3 sequence is CASSCDGTSGETQYF. DNA of the CDR3: TGCGCCAGCAGCTGTGATGGGACTAGCGGAGAGACCCAGTACTTC.

DNA for the CDR3: TGTGCCAGCAGTTGGTGGGACAGAGAAAACATTCAGTACTTC. Its protein is CASSWWDRENIQYF. The V gene is TRBV12-3 or TRBV12-4, the J gene TRBJ2-4; 7 nucleotides line up with TRBD1. J was trimmed by 5 bases and V by 4 bases; bases with no gene match: 5. There are 14 residues in the CDR3.

In this sample, this clonotype turned up many times. The chain joins TRBV6-6 to TRBJ2-3; D unresolved. The CDR3 runs 11 residues. Germline CDR1 and CDR2: MNHNY and SVGAGI (reference sequence). Trimming took off 3 bases at V and 4 bases at J, with 2 bases between the two ends. The CDR3 spells CASSYADTQYF. CDR3 DNA: TGTGCCAGCAGTTATGCAGATACGCAGTATTTT.

This clonotype was seen a handful of times. The chain uses TRBV28 and TRBJ1-2, with TRBD1 matching 8 bases. Germline V gene data show CDR1 as MDHEN and CDR2 as SYDVKM. This CDR3 has 15 amino acids. V shed 8 bases and J 8 bases; nucleotides not matched to a gene: 16. The chain's CDR3 is CASVPTGASAGGYTF. CDR3 bases: TGTGCCAGCGTGCCGACAGGGGCTTCGGCGGGAGGCTACACCTTC.